This is a list of T cell receptor beta chains from one sample in a study of regulatory T cells in long-lasting Graves disease. MiXCR, applied by TCRdb to the multiplex PCR reads, yields one record per CDR3 protein. The sample lists approximately 400,000 distinct CDR3 sequences; less than 25% were seen once. Sequencing used peripheral blood mononuclear cells (PBMCs), obtained when the disease was refractory, from a patient treated with antithyroid drugs. The receptor source for this set is a female donor with Graves disease. CDR3s include the opening cysteine and the closing phenylalanine or tryptophan. D genes are given only for firm matches. Not every row has a clone size; where given, it reads once, few, many or a size class.

size,V,D,J,DNA,CDR3
few,TRBV7-6,TRBD1,TRBJ1-6,TGTGCCAGCAGCCGGGGACAGGGGAAGAATTCACCCCTCCACTTT,CASSRGQGKNSPLHF
few,TRBV7-2,-,TRBJ1-1,TGTGCCAGCAGCTTCCCTTGGGGGGGGGGCACTGAAGCTTTCTTT,CASSFPWGGGTEAFF
-,TRBV20-1,-,TRBJ2-2,TGCAGTGCTACAGACCTGGGGAATCAGAGTCCCCGGGAGCTGTTTTTT,CSATDLGNQSPRELFF
many,TRBV29-1,-,TRBJ1-2,TGCAGCGTTGAAGATAACAGGGACTACACCTTC,CSVEDNRDYTF
-,TRBV20-1,TRBD2,TRBJ2-3,TGCAGTGCCACAAATCCACTAGCGGGAAGCACAGATACGCAGTATTTT,CSATNPLAGSTDTQYF
-,TRBV20-1,TRBD2,TRBJ2-7,TGCAGTGCTAGACCTCGAATTAGCGGGATATCGTACGAGCAGTACTTC,CSARPRISGISYEQYF
few,TRBV7-8,-,TRBJ2-5,TGTGCCAGCAGCTTAGATAGCCGGGGTGGGGAGACCCAGTACTTC,CASSLDSRGGETQYF
-,TRBV2,-,TRBJ1-1,TGTGCCAGCAGTTTTAGTCCACAGGAGAACACTGAAGCTTTCTTT,CASSFSPQENTEAFF
few,TRBV30,-,TRBJ2-7,TGTGCCTGGAGTCGCGGTGGCTCCTACGAGCAGTACTTC,CAWSRGGSYEQYF
-,TRBV29-1,-,TRBJ2-2,TGCAGCGTCGGGGACCCAGGGAACACCGGGGAGCTGTTTTTT,CSVGDPGNTGELFF
many,TRBV2,-,TRBJ1-1,TGTGCCAGCACGGACCATGGGGGATGGGCTGAAGCTTTCTTT,CASTDHGGWAEAFF
many,TRBV18,-,TRBJ1-1,TGTGCCAGCTCACCATACAAGGGAAACGGCCAAGCTTTCTTT,CASSPYKGNGQAFF
-,TRBV6-5,-,TRBJ1-1,TGTGCCAGCAGTTACGGGGGGGGCGTTACTCCGAACACTGAAGCTTTCTTT,CASSYGGGVTPNTEAFF
-,TRBV20-1,-,TRBJ2-5,TGCAGTGGTCAAGAGGTGGTGGGAGAGACCCAGTACTTC,CSGQEVVGETQYF
-,TRBV18,TRBD1,TRBJ1-4,TGTGCCAGCTCACCGCGGACAGGGTCAACTAATGAAAAACTGTTTTTT,CASSPRTGSTNEKLFF
-,TRBV7-9,TRBD2,TRBJ2-7,TGTGCCAGCAGTTATGTGACTAGCGGCCACTACGAGCAGTACTTC,CASSYVTSGHYEQYF
-,TRBV29-1,TRBD1,TRBJ1-1,TGCAGCGCTGTGACAGGGCCGAACACTGAAGCTTTCTTT,CSAVTGPNTEAFF
many,TRBV2,-,TRBJ2-5,TGTGCCAGCAGTGAACCCAGGGGCAAGGAGACCCAGTACTTC,CASSEPRGKETQYF
many,TRBV6-2/TRBV6-3,-,TRBJ2-5,TGTGCCAGCAGGGAGGGACTGGGGCGAGAGACCCAGTACTTC,CASREGLGRETQYF
-,TRBV12-3/TRBV12-4,-,TRBJ2-5,TGTGCCAGTAGGAGCGGTCGGAGGTGGGAGACCCAGTACTTC,CASRSGRRWETQYF
few,TRBV7-2,-,TRBJ1-2,TGTGCCAGCAGCTTAGTAGGCAGGGTGGCCCGCTATGGCTACACCTTC,CASSLVGRVARYGYTF
-,TRBV10-3,-,TRBJ1-5,TGTGCCATCAGTGAGGTTCCTCTTAGCAATCAGCCCCAGCATTTT,CAISEVPLSNQPQHF
-,TRBV20-1,-,TRBJ2-7,TGCAGTGCTAGAATAGCTAGTTCATCCGAGCAGTACTTC,CSARIASSSEQYF
few,TRBV7-8,TRBD2,TRBJ2-3,TGTGCCAGCAGCCACCCGACTAGCGGGAGTTCCGACAGCACAGATACGCAGTATTTT,CASSHPTSGSSDSTDTQYF
many,TRBV28,TRBD2,TRBJ2-1,TGTGCCAGCAGTCCCCCGGGACTACCCAATGAGCAGTTCTTC,CASSPPGLPNEQFF
-,TRBV20-1,TRBD1,TRBJ1-2,TGCAGTGCTAGAGATTCATCTACCCCGATCCGGGACAGATATGGCTACACCTTC,CSARDSSTPIRDRYGYTF
many,TRBV20-1,-,TRBJ2-5,TGCAGTGCTAGAGTGGGTAGGCGGGAGACCCAGTACTTC,CSARVGRRETQYF
many,TRBV6-2/TRBV6-3,TRBD1,TRBJ1-5,TGTGCCAGCAGTGAATGGGGGGACAGTAAAAGGATTAATCAGCCCCAGCATTTT,CASSEWGDSKRINQPQHF
few,TRBV7-9,-,TRBJ2-5,TGTGCCAGCAGCTTAGCGGCTACGGAGACCCAGTACTTC,CASSLAATETQYF
many,TRBV20-1,-,TRBJ1-1,TGCAGTGCTAGAGATCGCCAGGGGTATCTGGTGAACACTGAAGCTTTCTTT,CSARDRQGYLVNTEAFF
-,TRBV20-1,-,TRBJ2-7,TGCAGTGCTAGGGGACACTCTCTGGGGGAGCAGTACTTC,CSARGHSLGEQYF
-,TRBV5-1,-,TRBJ1-2,TGCGCCAGCAGCTTGGAGGGGTACCTCTATGGCTACACCTTC,CASSLEGYLYGYTF
-,TRBV20-1,-,TRBJ2-2,TGCAGTGCTAGAGATTCTCGAGGGAACACCGGGGAGCTGTTTTTT,CSARDSRGNTGELFF